Only one count was recorded for the clone carrying this T cell receptor beta chain. Its cognate antigen is unknown. Libraries were prepared by immunoSEQ multiplex PCR; TCRdb keeps only in-frame clonotypes and omits some of them. The data hold about 46,000 clones, with approximately 95% observed a single time. Corrective surgery for congenital heart defects was being performed on the healthy Finnish infants who served as donors. This sample stems from a study of human thymus T cells. The study, taken as a whole, reports: Usage of V and J genes appeared biased in thymic and blood repertoires.

The CDR3 length is 14 residues. Per the germline V gene, CDR1 is MRHNA and CDR2 is SNTAGT. The ends lost 6 bases at V and 3 bases at J; junction bases unmatched: 5. Source material: blood. The sequence was collected from a girl less than two years old with a congenital heart defect but otherwise immunologically healthy. The V gene is TRBV6-4, the J gene TRBJ2-3, with 8 positions matching TRBD2. The CDR3 nucleotides are TGTGCCAGCAGGCCAGCGGGAGAGACAGATACGCAGTATTTT. Its protein is CASRPAGETDTQYF.